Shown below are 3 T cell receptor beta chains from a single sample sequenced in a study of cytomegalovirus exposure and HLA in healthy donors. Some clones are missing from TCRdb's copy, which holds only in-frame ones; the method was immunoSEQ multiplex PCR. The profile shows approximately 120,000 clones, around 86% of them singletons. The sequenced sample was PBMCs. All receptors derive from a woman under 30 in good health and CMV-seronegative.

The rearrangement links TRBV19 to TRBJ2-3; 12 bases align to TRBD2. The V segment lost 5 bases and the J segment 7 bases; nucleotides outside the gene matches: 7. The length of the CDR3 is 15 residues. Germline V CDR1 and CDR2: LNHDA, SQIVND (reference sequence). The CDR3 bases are TGTGCCAGTAGTCCCCAACTAGCGGGAGGCCATACGCAGTATTTT. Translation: CASSPQLAGGHTQYF.

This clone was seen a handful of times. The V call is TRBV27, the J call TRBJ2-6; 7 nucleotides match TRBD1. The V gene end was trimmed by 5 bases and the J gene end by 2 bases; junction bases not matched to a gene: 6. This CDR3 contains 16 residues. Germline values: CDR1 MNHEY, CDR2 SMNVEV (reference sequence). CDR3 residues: CASSEHTGAGANVLTF. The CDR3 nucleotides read TGTGCCAGCAGTGAACACACAGGGGCTGGGGCCAACGTCCTGACTTTC.

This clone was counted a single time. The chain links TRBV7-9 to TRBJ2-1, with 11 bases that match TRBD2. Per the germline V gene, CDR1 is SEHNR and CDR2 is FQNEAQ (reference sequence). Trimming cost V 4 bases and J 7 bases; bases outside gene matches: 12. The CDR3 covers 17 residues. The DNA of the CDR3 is TGTGCCAGCAGCTCCCTTTTAGCGGGAGGGCCTGAAAATGAGCAGTTCTTC. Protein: CASSSLLAGGPENEQFF.